The sequence of this TCR beta chain was determined in a study of tumor and adjacent non-tumor tissue in lung cancer. Background on the study: Stage I to III disease affected 10 men and 4 or 5 women aged about 31 to 80.

CDR3 length: 14 residues. Germline assignment: CDR1 KGHDR and CDR2 SFDVKD. The library came from three nested PCR rounds adapted from ARM-PCR protocols. TCRdb re-analysed the multiplex PCR reads in MiXCR, keeping a single row per CDR3 protein. The sample holds about 110,000 distinct CDR3 sequences, 75% seen once. In the case of this clonotype: Its cognate antigen is unknown. A junction end diverges from the germline sequence, so it may reflect a read error.

This sample's RNA came from whole unsorted tissue. Between August and November 2014, newly diagnosed, chemotherapy-naive lung cancer patients underwent thoracic surgery in China. Notes on the study in general: Normal lung showed higher cumulative top 100 clone frequency than tumor. Tumor TCR diversity, when higher, was linked to shorter survival.

The sample consisted of lung tumor tissue. The chain employs TRBV24-1 and TRBJ1-1; 9 nucleotides line up with TRBD1. The clonotype originates from a woman in her sixties with non-small cell lung cancer. The CDR3 bases are TGTGCCACCAGTCCCGGGACAGGGAACATTGAAGCTTTCTTT. Its protein product is CATSPGTGNIEAFF.